This T cell receptor beta chain was recorded in a study of T-cell memory formation after mild COVID-19 (dated by TCRdb to the early 2020s). About the full investigation: TCR sequence clusters from the two donors were found to be largely donor specific. The cohort comprised two young, previously healthy adult volunteers, one female and one male. In two donors, T-cell clones that expanded and contracted after mild COVID-19 were followed by sequencing TCRalpha and TCRbeta repertoires longitudinally.

Ficoll-Paque density gradient centrifugation was the method used to isolate PBMCs. The CDR3 numbers 12 residues from cysteine through phenylalanine. Only the CDR3 portion is preserved as DNA: 36 bases, with reading frame beginning at the first base. The germline V gene encodes CDR1 DFQATT and CDR2 SNEGSKA (reference sequence). V is shortened by 3 bases, J by 1 base, and the region joining them spans 6 bases. As for this clonotype: Its antigen specificity is not known. The record has no base qualities; no much larger clone is one base away.

The sequencer listed for this sample is Illumina NovaSeq 6000. TCRalpha and TCRbeta cDNA libraries were built by 5'RACE with constant-segment primers, adding sample barcodes and unique molecular identifiers. RNA was extracted from every sample with Trizol reagent. Library amplification was performed in two PCR steps, and a second sample barcode and Illumina TruSeq adapters were introduced in the second step. Sequencing of the libraries was done on an Illumina NovaSeq, producing 2 x 150 bp paired-end reads. Processing in the source paper ran as follows. Demultiplexing of reads and collapsing into UMI-guided consensus sequences were performed with migec v1.2.7. With mixcr v2.1.11, UMI consensuses were aligned to TRA and TRB V and J templates and assembled into clonotypes. Clonotypes were classified as expanded or contracted when called significant by both edgeR and NoisET, with noise models trained on biological replicates. For edgeR calls, the thresholds were a false discovery rate-adjusted p below 0.01 and a log2 fold-change of 1. As an exploratory analysis of dynamics, PCA with hierarchical clustering was applied to max-normalized trajectories of the 1000 most abundant clonotypes. Each responding clone was given a CD4 or CD8 phenotype based on the CD4+ and CD8+ repertoires, which had been sequenced separately. TCRdb ran its own pipeline on the public reads, namely fastp trimming at Q25 and MiXCR clone calling, and kept in-frame beta chains. Entries that share a CDR3 protein sequence are merged under the most common genes and DNA. Here the V and J calls rest on TCRdb's processing, not on the authors' analysis. The sample table shows 250,000 to 350,000 distinct CDR3 sequences, and around 19% are seen once. The top ten clones comprise under 25% of the sample.

On the study overall, not on this receptor specifically: Only a couple of mild cases were covered by the study, and larger cohorts that include severe cases with pre-infection samples were considered necessary. The second-wave clones that peaked on day 37 were not confirmed to be SARS-CoV-2 specific. Some responding clones were detected in pre-infection memory, suggesting pre-existing cross-reactive memory T cells joined the SARS-CoV-2 response. Contracting CD4+ clones appeared mostly in the CM and EM memory subsets, whereas CD8+ clones were enriched in EMRA. Balanced CD4/CD8 phenotypes were observed for clones contracting from day 15 to 85, whereas a bias towards CD4+ was observed for a second wave of clones expanding from day 15 to 37.

Sequenced: PBMCs or a T cell subset sorted from them (not recorded which). The sequence derives from a man aged 18 to 30 who had mild COVID-19 (a few samples of this study predate the infection). The sample titles of this study are shuffled in the database, so cell type and time point are left out; the donor was told from shared clones. The chain employs TRBV20-1 and TRBJ1-1, with no reliable assignment of the D segment. This receptor carries the CDR3 CSARSGNTEAFF. The sequenced DNA is TGCAGTGCTAGGAGTGGGAACACTGAAGCTTTCTTT.